This T cell receptor beta chain was recorded in a study of blood T cell repertoires in COVID-19. Study-wide context: Acute and convalescent COVID-19 samples came from the United States, Italy and Spain. Sample material is recorded as cDNA or gDNA derived from T cells, B-cell-depleted T cells, or PBMCs.

Using immunoSEQ multiplex PCR, the repertoire was profiled, and TCRdb retains in-frame clones only, with some absent. Among under 300,000 clones listed, 75% to 90% were seen once. Patients from Seattle were sampled longitudinally, starting during active infection. In its sample, this clone was seen once. The receptor's source is a woman in her sixties or seventies with COVID-19, enrolled during active disease. Sequencing input: peripheral blood.

The CDR3 spells CASSARAPSTEAFF. DNA of the CDR3: TGTGCCAGCAGCGCCAGGGCTCCCTCCACTGAAGCTTTCTTT. The chain is built from TRBV9 and TRBJ1-1, with a possible D match to TRBD1 (5 bases). Trimming pared 3 bases from V and 4 bases from J, leaving 13 bases between. CDR3 size: 14 residues. Per the germline V gene, CDR1 is SGDLS and CDR2 is YYNGEE.